Described below is a single T cell receptor (beta chain) sequence and its context. The data stem from a study of blood T cell repertoires in COVID-19. The germline gives CDR1 LNHNV, CDR2 YYDKDF (reference sequence). The CDR3 totals 16 residues. V lost 1 base and J lost 2; bases outside the gene matches: 1. Under the authors' procedure: How many nucleated cells were present was estimated from reference gene primer amplification. Libraries were prepared by immunoSEQ multiplex PCR; TCRdb keeps only in-frame clonotypes and omits some of them. The V and J calls and the clone size are those of that table, but D and trimming were determined from the DNA. The sample has 150,000 to 200,000 clones, 88% seen once.

The receptor was derived from a man in his forties with active or convalescent COVID-19. The specimen was peripheral blood. The gene calls are TRBV15 and TRBJ2-2; 10 positions match TRBD2. The CDR3 spells CATSRVAGGNTGELFF. The DNA of the CDR3 is TGTGCCACCAGCAGAGTAGCGGGGGGAAACACCGGGGAGCTGTTTTTT. Full variable domain (missing parts from reference TRBV15 and TRBJ2-2): DAMVIQNPRYQVTQFGKPVTLSCSQTLNHNVMYWYQQKSSQAPKLLFHYYDKDFNNEADTPDNFQSRRPNTSFCFLDIRSPGLGDTAMYLCATSRVAGGNTGELFFGEGSRLTVL.